These 25 T cell receptor beta chains came from one sample sequenced in a study of shared clonotypes between healthy human individuals. Some clones are missing from TCRdb's copy, which holds only in-frame ones; the method was immunoSEQ multiplex PCR. This sample yields approximately 440,000 clones, of which roughly three quarters are seen a single time; approximately 12% belongs to the top ten. Sequenced material: PBMCs. Receptors were obtained from a woman in her 40s in good health. Some clones in this sample may be carry-over from other donors' samples.

Comments on this clone: It is likely a read error, because the conserved phenylalanine at the end of the CDR3 is missing. The chain couples TRBV29-1 to TRBJ1-1, with D possibly being TRBD1 (5 bases). Between the trimmed V and J ends, which lost 6 bases and 10 bases, there was a span of 18 bases. The CDR3 length is 12 residues. Germline values: CDR1 SQVTM, CDR2 ANQGSEA. CDR3 sequence: CSVGDGLAGAFS. DNA for the CDR3: TGCAGCGTCGGGGACGGCCTGGCTGGAGCTTTCTCT.

V is TRBV5-6 and J is TRBJ2-7, with D possibly matching TRBD2 (5 bases). The CDR3 has 16 amino acids. Trimming shortened V by 4 bases and J by 6 bases, and 23 bases separated the two germline ends. Germline V lookup: CDR1 SGHDT, CDR2 YYEEEE. CDR3 DNA sequence: TGTGCCAGCAGCCCTAGGGTACGGGGATCGGTATTCGAGCAGTACTTC. Translated: CASSPRVRGSVFEQYF. The whole variable domain, filled in from reference TRBV5-6 and TRBJ2-7, reads DAGVTQSPTHLIKTRGQQVTLRCSPKSGHDTVSWYQQALGQGPQFIFQYYEEEERQRGNFPDRFSGHQFPNYSSELNVNALLLGDSALYLCASSPRVRGSVFEQYFGPGTRLTVT.

This chain links TRBV7-8 with TRBJ2-1, with 9 bases that match TRBD1. After removal of 5 bases from V and 9 bases from J, the junction contained 5 bases not matched to a gene. Germline CDR1 reads SGHVS; CDR2 reads FQNEAQ. CDR3 size: 13 residues. This CDR3 is CASSRDRVGEQFF. The DNA for the CDR3 is TGTGCCAGCAGCCGGGACAGGGTTGGTGAGCAGTTCTTC.

The J gene is TRBJ2-1, the V gene TRBV29-1; maybe TRBD1 (5 bases). Trimming shortened V by 4 bases and J by 0 bases, and 10 bases separated the two germline ends. CDR1 is SQVTM, CDR2 ANQGSEA, per germline. The CDR3 covers 14 residues. The CDR3 nucleotides read TGCAGCGTTGTTGGCAGGGCCTCCTACAATGAGCAGTTCTTC. Translation: CSVVGRASYNEQFF.

The gene calls are TRBV27 and TRBJ2-7; D unresolved. The CDR3 has 14 residues. V was cut by 3 bases and J by 1 base, with 10 bases left in between. Germline assignment: CDR1 MNHEY and CDR2 SMNVEV (reference sequence). Here the CDR3 reads CASSFRDSSYEQYF. Written as DNA, the CDR3 is TGTGCCAGCAGTTTCCGAGACTCTTCCTACGAGCAGTACTTC.

This clone has a single count. The rearrangement joins TRBV11-2 to TRBJ2-2, with TRBD2 matching over 12 bases. J gave up 8 bases and V 6 bases, and 10 bases lay outside the gene matches. The CDR3 runs to 16 residues. Germline V gene data show CDR1 as SGHAT and CDR2 as FQNNGV. DNA for the CDR3: TGTGCCAGCAGAGGACTAGCGGGGAGGCGCGGGGGGGAGCTGTTTTTT. Amino acid sequence: CASRGLAGRRGGELFF.

This chain connects TRBV5-6 to TRBJ2-6; D is unclear. The CDR3 consists of 14 residues. Trimming pared 1 base from V and 2 bases from J, leaving 4 bases between. CDR1 is SGHDT, CDR2 YYEEEE, per germline. CDR3 region: CASSLRAGANVLTF. The CDR3 nucleotides are TGTGCCAGCAGCTTGAGGGCTGGGGCCAACGTCCTGACTTTC.

This clone was counted a few times. V is TRBV7-8 and J is TRBJ2-1; TRBD2 agrees at 10 bases. The CDR3 runs 19 residues. J lost 0 bases, V lost 5 bases, and 13 bases had no gene match. Germline V gives CDR1 SGHVS, CDR2 FQNEAQ. DNA of the CDR3: TGTGCCAGCAGCCCCCGACTAGCGGGTACCCATAGCTCCTACAATGAGCAGTTCTTC. As protein: CASSPRLAGTHSSYNEQFF.

The V gene is TRBV27, the J gene TRBJ1-2; D perhaps matches TRBD1 (6 bases). Trimming removed 5 bases from V and 5 bases from J, with 12 bases in between. This CDR3 is 13 amino acids long. Germline V gene data show CDR1 as MNHEY and CDR2 as SMNVEV (reference sequence). The CDR3 loop reads CASSDGGAYGYTF. CDR3 in DNA: TGTGCCAGCAGTGATGGGGGCGCGTATGGCTACACCTTC.

The rearrangement joins TRBV19 to TRBJ2-6, with TRBD1 as a possible D gene (5 bases). CDR1 and CDR2 from the germline V gene are LNHDA and SQIVND (reference sequence). This CDR3 spans 15 amino acids. V lost 6 bases and J 0 bases, leaving 9 bases between the germline ends. The CDR3 coding sequence is TGTGCCAGTAGACAGGTCCTCTCTGGGGCCAACGTCCTGACTTTC. Its protein is CASRQVLSGANVLTF.

Remarks on this clone: The CDR3 carries no conserved terminal phenylalanine or tryptophan, so it likely arises from a read error. The rearrangement links TRBV2 to TRBJ2-7; D is possibly TRBD1 (6 bases). CDR3 size: 13 residues. Germline V CDR1 and CDR2: SNHLY, FYNNEI. V lost 8 bases to trimming and J lost 4 bases, with 15 bases between them. The CDR3 sequence: CASYDRSHYEQYL. The CDR3 nucleotides are TGTGCCAGCTATGACAGGAGTCATTACGAGCAGTACCTC.

This clone was recorded only once. This chain connects TRBV18 to TRBJ2-7, with D possibly matching TRBD1 (5 bases). Germline V CDR1 and CDR2: KGHSH, LQKENI. Trimming took off 0 bases at V and 0 bases at J, with 9 bases between the two ends. This CDR3 contains 15 residues. DNA of the CDR3: TGTGCCAGCTCACCACCGCTTCAGGGCTCCTACGAGCAGTACTTC. This sequence encodes CASSPPLQGSYEQYF.

Note on this clone: One end of the junction does not line up with germline, which may come from a read error. The gene calls are TRBV11-3 and TRBJ1-1, with a possible D match to TRBD1 (6 bases). CDR3 size: 13 residues. Germline V gene data show CDR1 as SGHNT and CDR2 as YENEEA. DNA for the CDR3: TGTGCCAGCAGTTTAGGGGGGGACACTGAAGCTTTCTTT. Translation: CASSLGGDTEAFF.

V usage is TRBV29-1 and J usage is TRBJ2-7, with 10 bases aligning to TRBD2. CDR1 is SQVTM and CDR2 is ANQGSEA in the germline V gene. Trimming cost V 4 bases and J 5 bases; bases outside gene matches: 5. The CDR3 covers 13 residues. CDR3 sequence: CSVAEREGHEQYF. In DNA form, the CDR3 reads TGCAGCGTTGCGGAGCGGGAGGGACACGAGCAGTACTTC.

This chain joins TRBV4-1 and TRBJ2-6; D is perhaps TRBD1 (5 bases). V was pared by 3 bases and J by 0 bases, with 9 bases between. This CDR3 has 16 amino acids. CDR1 is MGHRA, CDR2 YSYEKL, per germline. The CDR3 loop is CASSHYTGSGANVLTF. The CDR3 DNA sequence: TGCGCCAGCAGCCATTATACAGGCTCTGGGGCCAACGTCCTGACTTTC.

The chain carries TRBV2 and TRBJ2-2, with 8 bases aligning to TRBD1. The germline gives CDR1 SNHLY, CDR2 FYNNEI. The ends lost 10 bases at V and 3 bases at J; junction bases unmatched: 10. The CDR3 totals 15 residues. Written as DNA, the CDR3 is TGTGCCAACGGACAGGGCAGTGGTGACACCGGGGAGCTGTTTTTT. Residues: CANGQGSGDTGELFF.

In nucleotides, the CDR3 is TGTGCCAGCAGTTTGACAGGGATAGACTACGAGCAGTACTTC. This codes for CASSLTGIDYEQYF. The chain is built from TRBV28 and TRBJ2-7, with 7 bases fitting TRBD1. This CDR3 has 14 amino acids. V lost 3 bases to trimming and J lost 3 bases; unmatched junction nucleotides: 5. The germline V gene encodes CDR1 MDHEN and CDR2 SYDVKM. The entire variable domain, with the rest obtained from reference TRBV28 and TRBJ2-7, is as follows: DVKVTQSSRYLVKRTGEKVFLECVQDMDHENMFWYRQDPGLGLRLIYFSYDVKMKEKGDIPEGYSVSREKKERFSLILESASTNQTSMYLCASSLTGIDYEQYFGPGTRLTVT.

Ten or more counts support this clone. The chain couples TRBV29-1 to TRBJ1-1, with a weak D call TRBD1 (6 bases). This CDR3 comprises 13 residues. V was shortened by 4 bases and J by 6 bases, with 15 bases between the two germline ends. Per the germline V gene, CDR1 is SQVTM and CDR2 is ANQGSEA. The CDR3 DNA follows: TGCAGCGTTGTTAGGACAGAGGGCTCTGAAGCTTTCTTT. Residues: CSVVRTEGSEAFF.

The chain combines TRBV27 with TRBJ1-4, with no clear D. V was cut by 2 bases and J by 0 bases, with 13 bases left in between. The CDR3 has 17 amino acids. The germline V gene encodes CDR1 MNHEY and CDR2 SMNVEV (reference sequence). The CDR3 nucleotides read TGTGCCAGCAGTTTAGGACTCTTCTCCACAACTAATGAAAAACTGTTTTTT. Protein product: CASSLGLFSTTNEKLFF.

The rearrangement links TRBV28 to TRBJ2-2; 9 nucleotides line up with TRBD1. The J segment lost 5 bases and the V segment lost 3 bases, leaving 4 bases of the junction unmatched. The germline CDR1 and CDR2 sequences are MDHEN and SYDVKM. The CDR3 length is 15 residues. Here the CDR3 DNA reads TGTGCCAGCAGTTTGGCCGGGACAGGGACCGGGGAGCTGTTTTTT. Protein: CASSLAGTGTGELFF.

In its sample, this clone was seen a few times. The chain uses TRBV18 and TRBJ1-1; D is ambiguous. Germline V CDR1 and CDR2: KGHSH, LQKENI. The CDR3 runs 14 residues. Trimming removed 3 bases at V and 1 base at J, with 9 bases between. DNA for the CDR3: TGTGCCAGCTCACCCGCAGTGGGGAACACTGAAGCTTTCTTT. Translated, it gives CASSPAVGNTEAFF.

V is TRBV5-6 and J is TRBJ2-3; D remains unclear. Germline CDR1 reads SGHDT; CDR2 reads YYEEEE. The CDR3 sequence is 12 residues long. The V end was cut by 10 bases, the J end by 7 bases, with 16 bases between. The DNA for the CDR3 is TGTGCCCCGTTTTTACGGAGACATACGCAGTATTTT. Translated, it gives CAPFLRRHTQYF.

Points on this clone: The junction departs from the called germline gene at one end, perhaps through a read error. This chain uses TRBV4-2 with TRBJ2-6; D uncertain. The CDR3 runs to 15 residues. Per germline, CDR1 LGHNA and CDR2 YNFKEQ. CDR3 nucleotide sequence: TGTGCCAACAGCCAATCGGCTACGGGGGCCAACGTCCTGACTTTC. This encodes CANSQSATGANVLTF.

The V gene is TRBV18, the J gene TRBJ1-5, with D perhaps matching TRBD1 (5 bases). The CDR3 runs to 16 residues. Germline CDR1 KGHSH, CDR2 LQKENI. The V gene lost 4 bases and the J gene lost 4 bases, with 17 bases spanning the gap. CDR3 bases: TGTGCCAGCTCACTATCCCTCCAGGGTGGGAATCAGCCCCAGCATTTT. Its protein is CASSLSLQGGNQPQHF.

The chain employs TRBV9 and TRBJ2-2; perhaps TRBD1 as D (7 bases). This CDR3 contains 15 residues. Trimming shortened V by 4 bases and J by 6 bases, and 16 bases separated the two germline ends. CDR1 and CDR2 (germline): SGDLS, YYNGEE. CDR3 sequence: CASSPRQGGAGELFF. The DNA for the CDR3 is TGTGCCAGCAGCCCTCGCCAGGGGGGAGCCGGGGAGCTGTTTTTT.